Listed here is a single TCR beta chain. Its specificity is not known. This sample stems from a study of chemoradiotherapy in HPV16-positive cancers. Study-level findings and limits: Non-HPV-specific T cells did not expand in tumors during treatment, whereas candidate HPV-specific clones and E7-related motifs did. Only a couple of HPV16-positive patients supplied the functional HPV-specificity definition.

Germline assignment: CDR1 SGDLS and CDR2 YYNGEE. The V gene lost 3 bases and the J gene lost 5 bases, with 17 bases spanning the gap. The CDR3 is 15 residues long. Sequenced by immunoSEQ multiplex PCR; TCRdb stores in-frame clones only, minus some. Of fewer than 40,000 clones in the sample, under 80% were seen once. The genes are TRBV9 and TRBJ2-5; D is possibly TRBD2 (6 bases). This receptor was obtained from a human donor with HPV-associated anogenital cancer. Source: blood, taken from a patient who underwent chemoradiotherapy. The CDR3: CASSGSGGAGETQYF. CDR3 DNA sequence: TGTGCCAGCAGCGGTTCTGGCGGGGCGGGGGAGACCCAGTACTTC.